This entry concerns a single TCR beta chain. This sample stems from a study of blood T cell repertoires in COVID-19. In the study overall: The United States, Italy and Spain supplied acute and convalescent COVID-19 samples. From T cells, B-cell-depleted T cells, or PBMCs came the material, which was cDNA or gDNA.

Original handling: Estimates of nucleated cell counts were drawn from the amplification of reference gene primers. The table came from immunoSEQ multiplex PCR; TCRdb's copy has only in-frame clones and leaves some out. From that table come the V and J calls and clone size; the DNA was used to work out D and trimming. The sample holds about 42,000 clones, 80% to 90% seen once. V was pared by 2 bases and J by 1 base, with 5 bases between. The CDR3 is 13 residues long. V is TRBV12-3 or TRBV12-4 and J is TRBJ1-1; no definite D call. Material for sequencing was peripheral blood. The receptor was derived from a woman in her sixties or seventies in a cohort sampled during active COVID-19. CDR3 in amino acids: CASSLNGNTEAFF. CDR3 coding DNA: TGTGCCAGCAGTTTAAACGGGAACACTGAAGCTTTCTTT.